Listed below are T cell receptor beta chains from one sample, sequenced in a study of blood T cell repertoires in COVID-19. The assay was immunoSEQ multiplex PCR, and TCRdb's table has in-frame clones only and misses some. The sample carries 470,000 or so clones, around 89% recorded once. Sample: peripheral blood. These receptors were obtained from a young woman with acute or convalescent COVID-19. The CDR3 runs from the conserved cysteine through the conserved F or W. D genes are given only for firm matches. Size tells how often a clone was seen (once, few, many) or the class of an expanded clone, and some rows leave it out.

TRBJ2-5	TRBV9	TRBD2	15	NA	TGTGCCAGCAGCGCTAGCGGGGGATACCAAGAGACCCAGTACTTC	CASSASGGYQETQYF
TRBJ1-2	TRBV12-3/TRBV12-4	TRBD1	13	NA	TGTGCCAGCAGTTTCACCAGGACAGGGGGCTACACCTTC	CASSFTRTGGYTF
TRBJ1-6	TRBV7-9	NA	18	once	TGTGCCAGCAGCTTAGACCCTCGACACAGCTCCTATAATTCACCCCTCCACTTT	CASSLDPRHSSYNSPLHF
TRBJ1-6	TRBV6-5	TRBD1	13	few	TGTGCCAGCCACCGGGACAGGGCTTCACCCCTCCACTTT	CASHRDRASPLHF
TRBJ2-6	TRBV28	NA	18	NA	TGTGCCAGCAGTCCCCTTCGGACACGCAGCTCTGGGGCCAACGTCCTGACTTTC	CASSPLRTRSSGANVLTF
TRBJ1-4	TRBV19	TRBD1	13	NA	TGTGCCAGTAGTCCGGGGACAGGTGAAAAACTGTTTTTT	CASSPGTGEKLFF
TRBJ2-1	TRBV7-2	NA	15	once	TGTGCCAGCAGCTTAGGAGGCGGGTCCTACAATGAGCAGTTCTTC	CASSLGGGSYNEQFF
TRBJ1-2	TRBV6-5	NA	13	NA	TGTGCCAGCAGCCCCGGGGGTAACTATGGCTACACCTTC	CASSPGGNYGYTF
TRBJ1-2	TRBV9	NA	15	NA	TGTGCCAGCAGCGTAGGTGCAGGCACAAACTATGGCTACACCTTC	CASSVGAGTNYGYTF
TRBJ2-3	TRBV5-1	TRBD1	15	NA	TGCGCCAGCAGCAAGGGACAGACAGTCACAGATACGCAGTATTTT	CASSKGQTVTDTQYF
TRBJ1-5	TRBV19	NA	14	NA	TGTGCCAGTAGGGGGCCAGGGTTCAATCAGCCCCAGCATTTT	CASRGPGFNQPQHF
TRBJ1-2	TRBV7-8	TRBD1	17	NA	TGTGCCAGCAGCTCAAGGACAGGGGGACCCGGGTTTGCTGGCTACACCTTC	CASSSRTGGPGFAGYTF
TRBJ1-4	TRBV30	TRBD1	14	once	TGTGCCTGGAGTAAGGGGGCGCGCGGTGAAAAACTGTTTTTT	CAWSKGARGEKLFF
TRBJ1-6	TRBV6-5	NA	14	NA	TGTGCCAGCAGTTACTCGAGGAATAATTCACCCCTCCACTTT	CASSYSRNNSPLHF
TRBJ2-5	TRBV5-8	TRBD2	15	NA	TGTGCCAGCAGCTTGCCCTCGGGGGGGGGAGAGACCCAGTACTTC	CASSLPSGGGETQYF
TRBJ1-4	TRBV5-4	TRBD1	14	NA	TGTGCCAGCAGCCCCGGGACAGTGGGGGAAAAACTGTTTTTT	CASSPGTVGEKLFF
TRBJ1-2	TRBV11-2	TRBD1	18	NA	TGTGCCAGCAGCCCTAAACCAGGACAGGGGGCGACCAACTATGGCTACACCTTC	CASSPKPGQGATNYGYTF
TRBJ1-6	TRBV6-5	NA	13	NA	TGTGCCAGCAGTTCACGGGGGAATTCACCCCTCCACTTT	CASSSRGNSPLHF
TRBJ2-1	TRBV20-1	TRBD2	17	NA	TGCAGTGCTAGTAGCGTGGCGGGGGTGGTCTCCTACAATGAGCAGTTCTTC	CSASSVAGVVSYNEQFF
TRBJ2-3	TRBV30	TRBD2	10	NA	TGTGCACGGGGGGATGATACGCAGTATTTT	CARGDDTQYF
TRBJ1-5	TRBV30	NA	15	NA	TGTGCCTGGAGTGTTTTGGGCAGGGGCAATCAGCCCCAGCATTTT	CAWSVLGRGNQPQHF
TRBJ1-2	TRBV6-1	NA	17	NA	TGTGCCAGCAGTGGACGGCCGGGGAAGGCGTCGGACTATGGCTACACCTTC	CASSGRPGKASDYGYTF
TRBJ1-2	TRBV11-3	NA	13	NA	TGTGCCAGCAGCCCCGGACAGAGCTATGGCTACACCTTC	CASSPGQSYGYTF
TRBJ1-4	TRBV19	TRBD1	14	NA	TGTGCCAGTAGCACCGGGACAGGGGGCGAAAAACTGTTTTTT	CASSTGTGGEKLFF
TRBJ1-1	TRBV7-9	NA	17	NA	TGTGCCAGCAGCCCTCGGACGAGAGCGGGGCTGGGCACTGAAGCTTTCTTT	CASSPRTRAGLGTEAFF
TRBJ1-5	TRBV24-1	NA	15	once	TGTGCCACCAGTGACCCTAGAACCAGCAATCAGCCCCAGCATTTT	CATSDPRTSNQPQHF
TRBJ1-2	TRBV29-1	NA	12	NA	TGCAGCGTAACAGGGATTAGGGATGGCTACACCTTC	CSVTGIRDGYTF
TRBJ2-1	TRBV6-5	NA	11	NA	TGTGCCAGCAGTTATCAAAATGAGCAGTTCTTC	CASSYQNEQFF
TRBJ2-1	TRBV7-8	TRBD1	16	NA	TGTGCCAGCAGCCCGCTCCGGACAGGGGTCGTTCATGAGCAGTTCTTC	CASSPLRTGVVHEQFF
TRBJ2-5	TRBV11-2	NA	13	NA	TGTGCCAGCAGTTTAGGGGAGTATGGGACCCAGTACTTC	CASSLGEYGTQYF
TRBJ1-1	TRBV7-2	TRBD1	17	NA	TGTGCCAGCACCCCATACAAAGGACAGGGGATGAACACTGAAGCTTTCTTT	CASTPYKGQGMNTEAFF
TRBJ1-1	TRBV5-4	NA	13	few	TGTGCCAGCAGCTTGAGGGGTTTGAGTGAAGCTTTCTTT	CASSLRGLSEAFF
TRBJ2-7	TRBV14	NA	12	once	TGTGCCAGCAGCCTAGTTAGTGAGGAGCAGTACTTC	CASSLVSEEQYF
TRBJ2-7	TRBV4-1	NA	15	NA	TGCGCCAGCAGCCAAGGCAGTAGGAGCTCCTACGAGCAGTACTTC	CASSQGSRSSYEQYF
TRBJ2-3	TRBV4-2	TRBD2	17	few	TGTGCCAGCAGCCCGAGGACTAGCGGGGGACCCACAGATACGCAGTATTTT	CASSPRTSGGPTDTQYF
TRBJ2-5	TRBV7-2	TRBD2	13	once	TGTGCCAGCAGCGGGGCGCGGGGGGAGACCCAGTACTTC	CASSGARGETQYF
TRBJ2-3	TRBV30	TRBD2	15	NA	TGTGCCTGGAGTGTACTAGCGGGCAGCACAGATACGCAGTATTTT	CAWSVLAGSTDTQYF
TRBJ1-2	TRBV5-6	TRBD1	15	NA	TGTGCCAGCAGCTCCATTCGACAGGGCGAAGATGGCTACACCTTC	CASSSIRQGEDGYTF
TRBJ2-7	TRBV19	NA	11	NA	TGTGCCAGTAGTGGAGGCTACGAGCAGTACTTC	CASSGGYEQYF
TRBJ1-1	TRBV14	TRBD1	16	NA	TGTGCCAGCAGACTATTCACTGGACAGGGTCAGACTGAAGCTTTCTTT	CASRLFTGQGQTEAFF
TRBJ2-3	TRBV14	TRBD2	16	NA	TGTGCCAGCAGCCAATCCGGGACTAGCGGGACAGATACGCAGTATTTT	CASSQSGTSGTDTQYF
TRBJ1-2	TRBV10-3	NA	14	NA	TGTGCCATCAGTGAGTCGACTTGGCACTATGGCTACACCTTC	CAISESTWHYGYTF
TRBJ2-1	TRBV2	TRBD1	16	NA	TGTGCCAGCAGTGCCCGACAGGGGTTCGGGTACAATGAGCAGTTCTTC	CASSARQGFGYNEQFF
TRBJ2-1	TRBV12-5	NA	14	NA	TGTGCTAGTGGTTCTTACAGGGTCCACAATGAGCAGTTCTTC	CASGSYRVHNEQFF
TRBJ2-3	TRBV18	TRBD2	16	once	TGTGCCAGCTCCCGACTAGCGGGACATAGCTCCGATACGCAGTATTTT	CASSRLAGHSSDTQYF
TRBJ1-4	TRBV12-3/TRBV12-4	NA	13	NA	TGTGCCAGCAGATCAACAGGTGGAGAAAAACTGTTTTTT	CASRSTGGEKLFF
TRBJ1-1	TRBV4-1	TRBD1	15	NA	TGCGCCAGCAGGGCAGCAGGGGGCCTGAACACTGAAGCTTTCTTT	CASRAAGGLNTEAFF
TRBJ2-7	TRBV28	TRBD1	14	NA	TGTGCCAGCAGTCCCGGGACAGACCTTAGCGAGCAGTACTTC	CASSPGTDLSEQYF